The clone carrying this T cell receptor beta chain was counted ten times or more. Arm-PCR of CDR3 regions with iRepertoire HTBI primers generated TCR beta libraries. TCRdb passed the multiplex PCR reads through MiXCR, listing each CDR3 protein once. This sample has about 450,000 distinct CDR3 sequences, with approximately 15% found just once. Time point indicated: newly diagnosed GD, antithyroid drugs for less than 3 months. Extracted PBMC RNA gave rise to the TCR library. This sample stems from a study of regulatory T cells in long-lasting Graves disease. Looked up from germline, CDR1 is KGHSH and CDR2 is LQKENI. Trimming took 1 base from V and 3 from J, leaving 9 bases between them. This CDR3 has 15 residues. A further study also used this sample, focusing on T cells in Graves' hyperthyroidism and ophthalmopathy.

The sequencing used peripheral blood mononuclear cells (PBMCs), collected at new diagnosis, from a patient treated with antithyroid drugs. This chain connects TRBV18 to TRBJ2-2; the D is unclear. The sequence was obtained from a woman between 50 and 59 years old with Graves disease. The CDR3, as DNA: TGTGCCAGCTCACCACAACCCACGGACACCGGGGAGCTGTTTTTT. Protein: CASSPQPTDTGELFF.